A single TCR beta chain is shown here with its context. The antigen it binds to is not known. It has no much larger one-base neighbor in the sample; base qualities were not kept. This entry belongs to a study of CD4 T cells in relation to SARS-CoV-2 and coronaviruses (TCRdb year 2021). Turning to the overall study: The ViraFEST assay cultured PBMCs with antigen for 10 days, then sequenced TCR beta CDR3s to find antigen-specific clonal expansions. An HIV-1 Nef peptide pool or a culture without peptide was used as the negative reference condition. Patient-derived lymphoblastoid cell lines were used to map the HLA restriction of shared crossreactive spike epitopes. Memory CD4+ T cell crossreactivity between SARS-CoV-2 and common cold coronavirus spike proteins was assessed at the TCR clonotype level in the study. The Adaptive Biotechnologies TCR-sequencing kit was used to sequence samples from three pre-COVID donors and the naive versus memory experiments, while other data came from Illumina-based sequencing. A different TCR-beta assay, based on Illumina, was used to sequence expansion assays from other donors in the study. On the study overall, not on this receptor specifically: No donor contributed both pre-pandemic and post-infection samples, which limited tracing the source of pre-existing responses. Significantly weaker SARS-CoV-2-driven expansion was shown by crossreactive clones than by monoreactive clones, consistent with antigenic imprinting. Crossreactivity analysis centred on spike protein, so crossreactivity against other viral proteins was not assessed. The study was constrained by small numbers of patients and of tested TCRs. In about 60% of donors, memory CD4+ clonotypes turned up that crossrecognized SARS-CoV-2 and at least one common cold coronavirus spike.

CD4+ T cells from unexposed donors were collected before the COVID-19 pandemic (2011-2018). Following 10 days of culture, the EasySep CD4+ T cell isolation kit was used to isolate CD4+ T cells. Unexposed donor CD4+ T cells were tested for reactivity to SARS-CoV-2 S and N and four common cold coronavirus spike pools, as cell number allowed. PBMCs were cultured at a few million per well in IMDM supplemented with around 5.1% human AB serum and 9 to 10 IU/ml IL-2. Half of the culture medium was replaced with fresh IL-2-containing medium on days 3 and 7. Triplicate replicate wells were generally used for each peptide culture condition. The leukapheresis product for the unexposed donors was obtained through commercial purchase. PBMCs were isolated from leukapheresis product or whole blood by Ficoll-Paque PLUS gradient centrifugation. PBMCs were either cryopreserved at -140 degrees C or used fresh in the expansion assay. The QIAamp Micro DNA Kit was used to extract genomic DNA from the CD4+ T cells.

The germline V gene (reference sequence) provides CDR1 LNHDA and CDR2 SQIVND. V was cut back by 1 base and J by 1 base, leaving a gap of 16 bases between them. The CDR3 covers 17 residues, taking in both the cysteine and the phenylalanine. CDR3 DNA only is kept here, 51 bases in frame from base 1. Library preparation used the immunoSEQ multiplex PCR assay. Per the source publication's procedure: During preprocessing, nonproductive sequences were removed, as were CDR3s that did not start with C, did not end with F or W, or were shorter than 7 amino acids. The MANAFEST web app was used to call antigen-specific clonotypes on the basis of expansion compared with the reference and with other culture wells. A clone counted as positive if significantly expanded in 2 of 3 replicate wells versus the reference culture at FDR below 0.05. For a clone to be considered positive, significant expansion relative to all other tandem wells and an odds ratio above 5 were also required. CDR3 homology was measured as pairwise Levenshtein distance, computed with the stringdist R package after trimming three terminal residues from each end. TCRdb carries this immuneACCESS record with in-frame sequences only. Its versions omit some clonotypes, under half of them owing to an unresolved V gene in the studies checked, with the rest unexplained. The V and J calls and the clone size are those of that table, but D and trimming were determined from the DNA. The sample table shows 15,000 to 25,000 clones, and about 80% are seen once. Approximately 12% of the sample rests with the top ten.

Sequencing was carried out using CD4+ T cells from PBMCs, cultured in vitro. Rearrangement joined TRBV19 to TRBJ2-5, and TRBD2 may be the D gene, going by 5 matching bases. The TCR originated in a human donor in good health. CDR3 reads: CASSIVGPGSSQETQYF. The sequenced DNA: TGTGCCAGTAGTATAGTGGGTCCGGGGTCTAGCCAAGAGACCCAGTACTTC.